A selection of T cell receptor beta chains follows, all from one sample in a study of T cell responses to AZD1222 COVID-19 vaccine. Sequencing used immunoSEQ multiplex PCR; TCRdb keeps in-frame clones, though not all of them. The sample has roughly 150,000 clones, 80% to 95% seen once; the top ten hold about 3.7%. Here the sequenced sample was peripheral blood, taken on day 0 of AZD1222 vaccination. The origin of the receptors is an adult in good health. CDR3s include the opening cysteine and the closing phenylalanine or tryptophan. The D gene is left open where the match is weak. A clone size is listed for some rows: how often the clone was seen (once, few, many), or a class if it is expanded.

V gene	D gene	J gene	clone size	CDR3 DNA	CDR3 protein
TRBV12-3/TRBV12-4	TRBD1	TRBJ2-7	NA	TGTGCCAGCAGTGGGGACAGGACCTACGAGCAGTACTTC	CASSGDRTYEQYF
TRBV21-1	NA	TRBJ2-3	NA	TGTGCCAGCAGCAAAGGTTCTAGCGGGAGCCTTCCTAGCACAGATACGCAGTATTTT	CASSKGSSGSLPSTDTQYF
TRBV6-5	NA	TRBJ2-3	NA	TGTGCCAGCAGTTACTCGTCGGCGTCAAGAGATACGCAGTATTTT	CASSYSSASRDTQYF
TRBV6-5	NA	TRBJ2-7	NA	TGTGCCAGCAGTTACGGGCAGGGGGGAAAGAACGAGCAGTACTTC	CASSYGQGGKNEQYF
TRBV27	NA	TRBJ2-1	NA	TGTGCCAGCAGTCCCCGGGGTGGCGGCGAGCAGTTCTTC	CASSPRGGGEQFF
TRBV5-4	NA	TRBJ2-1	NA	TGTGCCAGCAGCCGGGACTCAACGGCGGGGTCCTACAATGAGCAGTTCTTC	CASSRDSTAGSYNEQFF
TRBV28	NA	TRBJ1-1	NA	TGTGCCAGCACGACGGGGAACACTGAAGCTTTCTTT	CASTTGNTEAFF
TRBV18	TRBD2	TRBJ2-1	NA	TGTGCCAGCTCACCGAAGAGCGGGAGGGCCGTTTTCTTC	CASSPKSGRAVFF
TRBV7-2	NA	TRBJ1-5	NA	TGTGCCAGCAGCTTAGCGGGGGGGCCGGGGCAGCCCCAGCATTTT	CASSLAGGPGQPQHF
TRBV15	NA	TRBJ1-5	NA	TGTGCCACCAGCAGAGACGAGAATCAGCCCCAGCATTTT	CATSRDENQPQHF
TRBV27	NA	TRBJ2-6	NA	TGTGCCAGCAGTTCCCACCGATCTGGGGCCAACGTCCTGACTTTC	CASSSHRSGANVLTF
TRBV19	NA	TRBJ2-4	NA	TGTGCCAGTAGGCGGGACGGTCGGGACATTCAGTACTTC	CASRRDGRDIQYF
TRBV25-1	TRBD1	TRBJ1-2	NA	TGTGCCAGCAGTGAACCCGGCTGTCCCGGGACAGGGTACGGCTACACCTTC	CASSEPGCPGTGYGYTF
TRBV9	TRBD2	TRBJ2-2	once	TGTGCCAGCAGCGTCGGAGGACTAGCGGGAGGGGTGACCGGGGAGCTGTTTTTT	CASSVGGLAGGVTGELFF
TRBV9	NA	TRBJ1-1	NA	TGTGCCAGCAGCGTAGGGTTCGATATGAACACTGAAGCTTTCTTT	CASSVGFDMNTEAFF
TRBV4-3	TRBD2	TRBJ2-7	NA	TGCGCCAGCAGCCAAGCTAGCGGCGGTCGCTACGAGCAGTACTTC	CASSQASGGRYEQYF
TRBV27	NA	TRBJ1-6	once	TGTGCCAGCAGTTTTGGCAATTCACCCCTCCACTTT	CASSFGNSPLHF
TRBV19	TRBD2	TRBJ2-7	once	TGTGCCAGTAGTATAGATCAGGCTAGCGGGACCCACGAGCAGTACTTC	CASSIDQASGTHEQYF
TRBV27	NA	TRBJ2-6	few	TGTGCCAGCAGTCCCACAGGGGGGGTCTCTGGGGCCAACGTCCTGACTTTC	CASSPTGGVSGANVLTF
TRBV16	TRBD1	TRBJ2-7	NA	TGTGCCAGCAGTCCTCCGGGACAGGGACTCGGGGAGCAGTACTTC	CASSPPGQGLGEQYF
TRBV6-5	NA	TRBJ1-3	NA	TGTGCCAGCAGTTATGTAAAGGCCCTCTCTGGAAACACCATATATTTT	CASSYVKALSGNTIYF
TRBV21-1	NA	TRBJ2-7	NA	TGTGCCAGCAGCAAACTTAGCGGGCGTGCTTACGAGCAGTACTTC	CASSKLSGRAYEQYF
TRBV6-1	NA	TRBJ2-2	few	TGTGCCAGCAGTGAGGATGAGGGTGGGGAGGTCACCGGGGAGCTGTTTTTT	CASSEDEGGEVTGELFF
TRBV9	TRBD2	TRBJ2-1	NA	TGTGCCAGCAGCGTAGCCGGTAGCGGGAGCTCCTACAATGAGCAGTTCTTC	CASSVAGSGSSYNEQFF
TRBV7-2	NA	TRBJ2-2	NA	TGTGCCAGCAGCTTAGTAGCAGGGACCGGGGAGCTGTTTTTT	CASSLVAGTGELFF
TRBV4-1	NA	TRBJ1-2	NA	TGCGCCAGCAGCCTCCCGACGGCCCTTAGGGATGGCTACACCTTC	CASSLPTALRDGYTF
TRBV28	NA	TRBJ2-3	NA	TGTGCCAGCAGTCCACGGGGGGATACGCAGTATTTT	CASSPRGDTQYF
TRBV7-3	NA	TRBJ2-2	NA	TGTGCCAGCAGTCCTAGCATCACCGGGGAGCTGTTTTTT	CASSPSITGELFF
TRBV30	NA	TRBJ1-2	NA	TGTGCCTGGCAGGGCAGGAGGGGTGATGGCTACACCTTC	CAWQGRRGDGYTF
TRBV6-5	NA	TRBJ1-2	NA	TGTGCCAGCAGTTACTCGGGGGACTATGGCTACACCTTC	CASSYSGDYGYTF
TRBV27	TRBD1	TRBJ2-7	NA	TGTGCCAGCAGTGATTCGACAGGGGGTTACGAGCAGTACTTC	CASSDSTGGYEQYF
TRBV18	NA	TRBJ1-4	once	TGTGCCAGCTCACTGGGGTCTCCTGGGGAAAAACTGTTTTTT	CASSLGSPGEKLFF
TRBV11-3	TRBD1	TRBJ2-7	once	TGTGCCAGCAGCCCTGGACAGGGGCGTTACGAGCAGTACTTC	CASSPGQGRYEQYF
TRBV18	TRBD2	TRBJ2-1	NA	TGTGCCAGCTCACCGGCTAGCGGGAGCTTTAATGAGCAGTTCTTC	CASSPASGSFNEQFF
TRBV25-1	NA	TRBJ1-2	NA	TGTGCCAGCTCCCGGGCTAACTATGGCTACACCTTC	CASSRANYGYTF
TRBV27	NA	TRBJ2-7	NA	TGTGCCAGCAGTTGGACAGGGAGGGAGTACGAGCAGTACTTC	CASSWTGREYEQYF
TRBV4-1	NA	TRBJ2-7	NA	TGCGCGGCGGGATCGGATACCTACGAGCAGTACTTC	CAAGSDTYEQYF
TRBV7-2	NA	TRBJ1-1	NA	TGTGCCAGCGTCAGGCTCCGTCGCTTAGCGATGAACACTGAAGCTTTCTTT	CASVRLRRLAMNTEAFF
TRBV30	TRBD2	TRBJ2-1	NA	TGTGCCTGGAGCTTGTCCCGGGAGGGCTCCTACAATGAGCAGTTCTTC	CAWSLSREGSYNEQFF
TRBV5-6	TRBD2	TRBJ2-1	NA	TGTGCCAGCACCCCCACCGTGGCTAGCGGGCTGGGGTGGGAGCAGTTCTTC	CASTPTVASGLGWEQFF
TRBV6-6	TRBD2	TRBJ2-7	NA	TGTGCCAGCAGCCGACTAGCGGGAGGCGGAGAGCAGTACTTC	CASSRLAGGGEQYF
TRBV5-6	TRBD2	TRBJ2-7	NA	TGTGCCAGCAGCTTGACTAGCGGGCCTTACGAGCAGTACTTC	CASSLTSGPYEQYF
TRBV29-1	NA	TRBJ2-2	once	TGCAGCGTTGACTTGCGGGCCACCGGGGAGCTGTTTTTT	CSVDLRATGELFF
TRBV13	NA	TRBJ2-2	NA	TGTGCCAGCAGCTTTAGTAAAGCCGGGGAGCTGTTTTTT	CASSFSKAGELFF
TRBV19	NA	TRBJ2-7	once	TGTGCCAGTAGAACCCTGGGAGTCCCGCGAGGCGAGCAGTACTTC	CASRTLGVPRGEQYF
TRBV2	TRBD2	TRBJ2-1	NA	TGTGCCAGCAGTGAAGCGCCGGGGGGGAATGAGCAGTTCTTC	CASSEAPGGNEQFF
TRBV5-8	NA	TRBJ1-3	NA	TGTGCCAGCAGCTTGTTGGGGAGCTCTGGAAACACCATATATTTT	CASSLLGSSGNTIYF
TRBV12-3/TRBV12-4	NA	TRBJ1-2	NA	TGTGCCAGCACCGACTCCAGACACGGCGGCTACACCTTC	CASTDSRHGGYTF
TRBV7-8	TRBD2	TRBJ2-1	NA	TGTGCCAGCAGCTTAGCGGGGACTAGCGGGAGAAAGGGGCAGAATGAGCAGTTCTTC	CASSLAGTSGRKGQNEQFF
TRBV6-4	NA	TRBJ2-6	NA	TGTGCCAGCAGCCGACAGAGCTCTGGGGCCAACGTCCTGACTTTC	CASSRQSSGANVLTF
TRBV5-1	NA	TRBJ2-5	NA	TGCGCCAGCAGCCTCCCTGGCGAGACCCAGTACTTC	CASSLPGETQYF
TRBV3-1/TRBV3-2	NA	TRBJ2-3	NA	TGTGCCAGCAGCCAAAGCAACGGAAGGTTCACAGATACGCAGTATTTT	CASSQSNGRFTDTQYF
TRBV7-9	NA	TRBJ2-1	NA	TGTGCCAGCAGCACCTCACAACAGGGTCTCAGTGAGCAGTTCTTC	CASSTSQQGLSEQFF